Described below is a single TCR beta chain sequence and its context. Its antigen is as yet unknown. This sample was included in a study of cytomegalovirus exposure and HLA in healthy donors. PCR used 60 Vbeta primers and 13 Jbeta primers. Per the study methods: In a later analysis, 79 million or so unique TCR beta chains included roughly 11 million shared by two or more donors. Produced via immunoSEQ multiplex PCR; TCRdb's table is partial and in-frame only. V and J calls and clone size come straight from that table; D and trimming were deduced from the DNA. Of about 140,000 clones listed, about 75% are singletons. The CDR3 covers 18 residues. V lost 6 bases to trimming and J lost 0 bases; unmatched junction nucleotides: 7. Per germline, CDR1 MNHEY and CDR2 SMNVEV (reference sequence). General study results and limits: A later analysis by the authors found several of the most significant clusters apparently linked to common viral pathogens.

Sequencing was done on a sample of PBMCs. V gene TRBV27 combines with J gene TRBJ2-3, with 15 bases lining up with TRBD2. This clonotype was obtained from a man under 40 in good health and CMV-seronegative. For the CDR3, the DNA is TGTGCCAGCAGAGGAGGACTAGCGGGAGGGCCTAGCACAGATACGCAGTATTTT. Translating it yields CASRGGLAGGPSTDTQYF.